This entry lists 6 T cell receptor beta chains sequenced from one sample in a study of T cell responses to AZD1222 COVID-19 vaccine. TCRdb keeps only in-frame clones here, not all; method: immunoSEQ multiplex PCR. Of about 110,000 clones in the sample, about nine tenths were seen once. This sample comprised peripheral blood, obtained 28 days after the second AZD1222 dose. All receptors derive from an adult who received the AZD1222 COVID-19 vaccine.

V gene TRBV18 combines with J gene TRBJ1-2; D is uncertain. Germline values: CDR1 KGHSH, CDR2 LQKENI. V was shortened by 4 bases and J by 7 bases, with 13 bases between the two germline ends. The CDR3 runs to 13 residues. DNA of the CDR3: TGTGCCAGCTCACGCGATGGGAATGTTGGCTACACCTTC. Translating gives CASSRDGNVGYTF.

The genes are TRBV7-3 and TRBJ2-3, with D tentatively TRBD1 (5 bases). V lost 1 base and J lost 1, with 6 bases in between. The length of the CDR3 is 14 residues. In germline, CDR1 is SGHTA, CDR2 FQGTGA. In DNA, the CDR3 is TGTGCCAGCAGCTTAATAGGGGGCACAGATACGCAGTATTTT. It translates to CASSLIGGTDTQYF. Supplemented by reference TRBV7-3 and TRBJ2-3, the full variable domain reads GAGVSQTPSNKVTEKGKYVELRCDPISGHTALYWYRQSLGQGPEFLIYFQGTGAADDSGLPNDRFFAVRPEGSVSTLKIQRTERGDSAVYLCASSLIGGTDTQYFGPGTRLTVL.

This rearrangement joins TRBV5-1 to TRBJ2-2; D unclear. V gave up 7 bases and J gave up 2 bases, with 12 bases separating them. There are 14 residues in the CDR3. Germline V gives CDR1 SGHRS, CDR2 YFSETQ. The CDR3 region is CASRSAPNTGELFF. The CDR3 bases are TGCGCCAGCCGTTCGGCACCAAACACCGGGGAGCTGTTTTTT. Using reference TRBV5-1 and TRBJ2-2 for the parts outside the CDR3, the full variable domain is KAGVTQTPRYLIKTRGQQVTLSCSPISGHRSVSWYQQTPGQGLQFLFEYFSETQRNKGNFPGRFSGRQFSNSRSEMNVSTLELGDSALYLCASRSAPNTGELFFGEGSRLTVL.

The rearrangement links TRBV20-1 to TRBJ2-5; D remains unclear. V was shortened by 3 bases and J by 4 bases, with 6 bases between the two germline ends. Germline-derived CDR1 and CDR2 are DFQATT and SNEGSKA (reference sequence). There are 11 residues in the CDR3. CDR3 in DNA: TGCAGTGCTAGGTCCGTAGAGACCCAGTACTTC. Translating gives CSARSVETQYF.

For the CDR3, the DNA is TGTGCCAGTAGCATGGGGGGACAGCCCTCCTACGAGCAGTACTTC. Residues: CASSMGGQPSYEQYF. The genes are TRBV19 and TRBJ2-7; D may be TRBD1 (7 bases). The CDR3 spans 15 residues. The V end was cut by 6 bases, the J end by 0 bases, with 15 bases between. The germline CDR1 and CDR2 sequences are LNHDA and SQIVND (reference sequence). The full variable domain, in which reference TRBV19 and TRBJ2-7 provide the parts outside the CDR3, is DGGITQSPKYLFRKEGQNVTLSCEQNLNHDAMYWYRQDPGQGLRLIYYSQIVNDFQKGDIAEGYSVSREKKESFPLTVTSAQKNPTAFYLCASSMGGQPSYEQYFGPGTRLTVT.

The genes are TRBV5-1 and TRBJ2-2, with 9 nucleotides matching TRBD1. After removal of 4 bases from V and 5 bases from J, the junction contained 6 bases not matched to a gene. The CDR3 runs to 15 residues. CDR1 SGHRS and CDR2 YFSETQ come from the germline V gene. The DNA for the CDR3 is TGCGCCAGCAGCCGGACAGGGGATGAGACCGGGGAGCTGTTTTTT. Translated, it gives CASSRTGDETGELFF. The complete variable domain, with remaining parts taken from reference TRBV5-1 and TRBJ2-2, reads KAGVTQTPRYLIKTRGQQVTLSCSPISGHRSVSWYQQTPGQGLQFLFEYFSETQRNKGNFPGRFSGRQFSNSRSEMNVSTLELGDSALYLCASSRTGDETGELFFGEGSRLTVL.